This T cell receptor (beta chain) was observed in a study of shared clonotypes between healthy human individuals. CD8 cells classed as naive were CD45RO-negative and positively selected for CCR7, excluding terminally differentiated effector memory CD45RA+ cells. Regarding this clone: The antigen is undetermined.

CDR3 size: 14 residues. In germline, CDR1 is SEHNR, CDR2 FQNEAQ (reference sequence). The ends were cut back, 1 base at V and 2 bases at J, with 8 bases in the middle. Broader study findings: Read depth was anticipated to influence clonotype sharing among donors.

TCRdb keeps only in-frame clones here, not all; method: immunoSEQ multiplex PCR. The table records 500,000 to 700,000 clones, around 95% of them present only once. This clonotype was obtained from a woman in her thirties in good health. Sequences were obtained from naive CD8+ T cells sorted from blood. The chain recombines TRBV7-9 with TRBJ2-5, with a tentative D call TRBD2 (6 bases). The CDR3 loop is CASSLVGLQETQYF. The CDR3 DNA follows: TGTGCCAGCAGCTTAGTGGGACTTCAAGAGACCCAGTACTTC.